A single sample is the source of the 31 T cell receptor beta chains below, sequenced in a study of blood T cell repertoires in COVID-19. The repertoire was sequenced with immunoSEQ multiplex PCR; TCRdb's copy has only in-frame clones and lacks some. The sample shows tens of thousands of clones, 85% to 95% of them seen only once. Sequencing used peripheral blood. The receptors stem from a woman of 80 years or more with acute or convalescent COVID-19.

The chain combines TRBV6-4 with TRBJ1-2; a weak D match, TRBD1 (6 bases). Germline values: CDR1 MRHNA, CDR2 SNTAGT. This CDR3 has 12 residues. V lost 2 bases to trimming and J lost 8 bases, with 9 bases between them. The CDR3 sequence: CASSDAGAGYTF. The DNA for the CDR3 is TGTGCCAGCAGTGACGCGGGGGCAGGCTACACCTTC.

The V and J genes are TRBV18 and TRBJ1-5, with 7 bases that match TRBD1. The ends lost 3 bases at V and 4 bases at J; junction bases unmatched: 6. The CDR3 runs 15 residues. Germline assignment: CDR1 KGHSH and CDR2 LQKENI. CDR3 sequence reads: CASSPEDRSNQPQHF. CDR3 nucleotides: TGTGCCAGCTCACCCGAGGACAGGTCAAATCAGCCCCAGCATTTT. Complete variable domain (other parts from reference TRBV18 and TRBJ1-5): NAGVMQNPRHLVRRRGQEARLRCSPMKGHSHVYWYRQLPEEGLKFMVYLQKENIIDESGMPKERFSAEFPKEGPSILRIQQVVRGDSAAYFCASSPEDRSNQPQHFGDGTRLSIL.

The gene calls are TRBV27 and TRBJ2-7, with TRBD1 matching 7 bases. This CDR3 contains 13 residues. V gave up 3 bases and J gave up 6 bases; unmatched junction bases: 5. Germline V gene sequence: CDR1 MNHEY, CDR2 SMNVEV (reference sequence). This CDR3 is CASSFRGQVEQYF. The CDR3 DNA is TGTGCCAGCAGTTTTCGTGGACAGGTCGAGCAGTACTTC.

This chain links TRBV18 with TRBJ1-2, with D possibly being TRBD1 (6 bases). Between the trimmed V and J ends, which lost 5 bases and 6 bases, there was a span of 16 bases. The germline CDR1 and CDR2 sequences are KGHSH and LQKENI. This CDR3 spans 14 amino acids. The CDR3 nucleotides read TGTGCCAGCTCAGAACAGGGCCCCGAGGATGGCTACACCTTC. Amino acids: CASSEQGPEDGYTF.

This chain joins TRBV6-5 and TRBJ1-1; D is uncertain. The CDR3 covers 12 residues. The V gene lost 6 bases and the J gene lost 5 bases, with 10 bases spanning the gap. Germline V gene lookup returns CDR1 MNHEY and CDR2 SVGAGI. The DNA for the CDR3 is TGTGCCAGCAGCCTTAGCCGAACTGAAGCTTTCTTT. Translated: CASSLSRTEAFF.

This chain connects TRBV7-9 to TRBJ2-7, with D possibly being TRBD1 (6 bases). The CDR3 extends over 15 amino acids. V was pared by 4 bases and J by 4 bases, with 17 bases between. Germline V CDR1 and CDR2: SEHNR, FQNEAQ (reference sequence). CDR3 bases: TGTGCCAGCAGCTCTTCGGACAGATCCGTATACGAGCAGTACTTC. Protein product: CASSSSDRSVYEQYF.

The DNA of the CDR3 is TGTGCCAGTAGTATATTGACAGGGGGCAATCAGCCCCAGCATTTT. This encodes CASSILTGGNQPQHF. V is TRBV19 and J is TRBJ1-5, with TRBD1 matching over 8 bases. Germline-derived CDR1 and CDR2 are LNHDA and SQIVND (reference sequence). The J segment lost 2 bases and the V segment lost 2 bases, leaving 2 bases of the junction unmatched. This CDR3 has 15 residues.

The chain couples TRBV27 to TRBJ2-1; D is possibly TRBD2 (5 bases). V was shortened by 4 bases and J by 6 bases, with 19 bases between the two germline ends. Germline V gives CDR1 MNHEY, CDR2 SMNVEV (reference sequence). The CDR3 covers 16 residues. The CDR3 DNA reads as TGTGCCAGCAGTTGGTCCGCTCTCGGGATTGGCAATGAGCAGTTCTTC. Amino acids: CASSWSALGIGNEQFF.

The chain recombines TRBV19 with TRBJ1-4; D may be TRBD1 (5 bases). The CDR3 consists of 15 residues. CDR1 is LNHDA, CDR2 SQIVND, per germline (reference sequence). V was clipped by 2 bases and J by 3 bases, with 10 bases between them. Here the CDR3 DNA reads TGTGCCAGTAGTATACTGAGACAGTCTAATGAAAAACTGTTTTTT. Protein product: CASSILRQSNEKLFF.

This clone is a singleton in its sample. V and J are TRBV6-5 and TRBJ2-7; 7 positions match TRBD2. Germline CDR1 and CDR2: MNHEY and SVGAGI. J gave up 1 base and V 8 bases, and 5 bases lay outside the gene matches. The CDR3 has 13 amino acids. The CDR3 sequence: CASSAGESYEQYF. The CDR3 bases are TGTGCCAGCTCGGCGGGGGAATCCTACGAGCAGTACTTC.

The genes are TRBV11-3 and TRBJ1-2; maybe TRBD1 (5 bases). CDR1 is SGHNT, CDR2 YENEEA, per germline. Deletions cut 5 bases from V and 5 bases from J, with 12 bases between. This CDR3 is 13 amino acids long. Here the CDR3 reads CASSPTGGYGYTF. DNA of the CDR3: TGTGCCAGCAGCCCAACTGGGGGGTATGGCTACACCTTC.

The V call is TRBV5-4, the J call TRBJ2-6; D unclear. The CDR3 covers 17 residues. With 2 bases removed from V and 0 bases from J, the gap between germline ends came to 12 bases. Per the germline V gene, CDR1 is SGHNT and CDR2 is YYREEE (reference sequence). This chain's CDR3 is CASSFRVTYSGANVLTF. CDR3 bases: TGTGCCAGCAGCTTCCGGGTCACCTACTCTGGGGCCAACGTCCTGACTTTC.

V is TRBV2 and J is TRBJ1-5; D unresolved. Germline values: CDR1 SNHLY, CDR2 FYNNEI. The V end lost 3 bases, the J end lost 4 bases, and 13 bases lay between the germline ends. The CDR3 has 15 amino acids. The DNA for the CDR3 is TGTGCCAGCAGTGATACCCAGTCTCGAAATCAGCCCCAGCATTTT. The encoded protein is CASSDTQSRNQPQHF.

The chain couples TRBV4-2 to TRBJ2-3; 10 nucleotides align to TRBD2. The trim removed 1 base at V and 2 bases at J, leaving 3 bases unmatched. This CDR3 spans 16 amino acids. The germline V gene has CDR1 LGHNA and CDR2 YNFKEQ. In DNA, the CDR3 is TGTGCCAGCAGCCAAGCAGCGGGAGGGCCCACAGATACGCAGTATTTT. Amino acid sequence: CASSQAAGGPTDTQYF.

V is TRBV30 and J is TRBJ2-5; TRBD1 agrees at 8 bases. Germline values: CDR1 GTSNPN, CDR2 SVGIG (reference sequence). The CDR3 is 15 amino acids. V gave up 0 bases and J gave up 5 bases; unmatched junction bases: 8. CDR3 nucleotides: TGTGCCTGGAGTGTACAGGGGGGAGCTAGGGAGACCCAGTACTTC. Translating it yields CAWSVQGGARETQYF.

The gene calls are TRBV2 and TRBJ1-2; 10 bases line up with TRBD1. J lost 5 bases, V lost 6 bases, and 3 bases had no gene match. Germline V CDR1 and CDR2: SNHLY, FYNNEI. The CDR3 has 13 residues. CDR3 in amino acids: CASSSGQGYGYTF. The CDR3 DNA reads as TGTGCCAGCAGCTCGGGACAGGGGTATGGCTACACCTTC.

This clone was picked up a small number of times. V and J are TRBV9 and TRBJ2-1; D is perhaps TRBD2 (5 bases). This CDR3 contains 15 residues. Germline CDR1 and CDR2: SGDLS and YYNGEE. V was trimmed by 4 bases and J by 9 bases, leaving 20 bases between them. For the CDR3, the DNA is TGTGCCAGCAGCTCACACAGAGGGCAGCGAAGTGAGCAGTTCTTC. It codes for CASSSHRGQRSEQFF.

This chain joins TRBV19 and TRBJ1-3; D possibly corresponds to TRBD1 (6 bases). Germline V gene lookup returns CDR1 LNHDA and CDR2 SQIVND (reference sequence). The V gene lost 0 bases and the J gene lost 1 base, with 7 bases spanning the gap. The CDR3 has 15 amino acids. CDR3 in DNA: TGTGCCAGTAGTATAGAGGGACAATCTGGAAACACCATATATTTT. This sequence encodes CASSIEGQSGNTIYF.

The chain combines TRBV30 with TRBJ1-5; perhaps TRBD1 as D (6 bases). V was shortened by 3 bases and J by 3 bases, with 9 bases between the two germline ends. CDR1 is GTSNPN and CDR2 is SVGIG in the germline V gene (reference sequence). The CDR3 covers 13 residues. CDR3 DNA: TGTGCCTGGAGCAGGACAGACAATCAGCCCCAGCATTTT. Translation gives CAWSRTDNQPQHF.

V is TRBV27 and J is TRBJ2-7, with TRBD1 identical over 10 bases. The CDR3 is 16 residues long. Germline CDR1 and CDR2: MNHEY and SMNVEV (reference sequence). The junction had 8 bases not matched to a gene; V was cut back by 0 bases and J by 6 bases. The CDR3 protein is CASSLSTGTGAGEQYF. The CDR3 nucleotides are TGTGCCAGCAGTTTATCTACAGGGACAGGGGCGGGCGAGCAGTACTTC.

The chain joins TRBV3-1 (or the pseudogene TRBV3-2) to TRBJ2-4, with D hard to call. Germline CDR1 LGHDT, CDR2 YNNKEL (reference sequence). The CDR3 totals 15 residues. V shed 5 bases and J shed 6 bases, with 17 bases lying between them. Written as DNA, the CDR3 is TGTGCCAGCAGCAATTTCCGGAGCCGTGGAAACATTCAGTACTTC. It is translated as CASSNFRSRGNIQYF.

The chain combines TRBV12-3 or TRBV12-4 with TRBJ2-5; D is perhaps TRBD2 (6 bases). The CDR3 is 11 residues long. Trimming removed 8 bases from V and 5 bases from J, with 9 bases in between. DNA of the CDR3: TGTGCCAGCTCGGGAGTGGAGACCCAGTACTTC. Amino acids: CASSGVETQYF.

The rearrangement links TRBV18 to TRBJ1-5, with D hard to call. Germline V CDR1 and CDR2: KGHSH, LQKENI. The ends were cut back, 5 bases at V and 0 bases at J, with 17 bases in the middle. This CDR3 has 17 amino acids. In DNA, the CDR3 is TGTGCCAGCTCAACGGTGAGCGGGTATTATAGCAATCAGCCCCAGCATTTT. Protein: CASSTVSGYYSNQPQHF.

The chain links TRBV7-3 to TRBJ2-3, with unresolved D. Trimming removed 5 bases at V and 0 bases at J, with 12 bases between. The germline V gene has CDR1 SGHTA and CDR2 FQGTGA. The CDR3 is 15 amino acids. The CDR3 spells CASSATGASTDTQYF. The DNA for the CDR3 is TGTGCCAGCAGCGCGACGGGTGCTAGCACAGATACGCAGTATTTT.

The rearrangement uses TRBV11-3 and TRBJ2-7, with 7 bases that match TRBD1. This CDR3 has 13 amino acids. V shed 3 bases, J shed 6 bases, and the junction held 5 bases outside the gene matches. Germline V gene data show CDR1 as SGHNT and CDR2 as YENEEA. CDR3 sequence reads: CASSFDRDTEQYF. The DNA of the CDR3 is TGTGCCAGCAGCTTTGACAGGGATACCGAGCAGTACTTC. Full variable domain (remainder filled in from reference TRBV11-3 and TRBJ2-7): EAGVVQSPRYKIIEKKQPVAFWCNPISGHNTLYWYLQNLGQGPELLIRYENEEAVDDSQLPKDRFSAERLKGVDSTLKIQPAELGDSAVYLCASSFDRDTEQYFGPGTRLTVT.

The CDR3 sequence is CASAVGRYEQYF. CDR3 bases: TGTGCCAGCGCGGTAGGGAGATACGAGCAGTACTTC. The rearrangement links TRBV12-3 or TRBV12-4 to TRBJ2-7, with a tentative D call TRBD2 (5 bases). V dropped 8 bases and J dropped 4 bases, with 12 bases sitting between them. This CDR3 has 12 amino acids.

The chain employs TRBV24-1 and TRBJ2-3; TRBD2 agrees at 8 bases. The CDR3 covers 16 residues. The junction had 4 bases not matched to a gene; V was cut back by 2 bases and J by 1 base. The V gene's germline CDR1 is KGHDR and CDR2 SFDVKD. The CDR3 region is CATSDWPGGGTDTQYF. Here the CDR3 DNA reads TGTGCCACCAGTGATTGGCCGGGAGGGGGCACAGATACGCAGTATTTT.

This chain joins TRBV7-9 and TRBJ1-3, with TRBD1 matching over 9 bases. Trimming removed 3 bases from V and 0 bases from J; junction bases left unmatched: 6. Germline CDR1 and CDR2: SEHNR and FQNEAQ (reference sequence). The CDR3 runs 17 residues. The CDR3 nucleotides read TGTGCCAGCAGCTTCGGACAGGGGTTGACCTCTGGAAACACCATATATTTT. It yields the protein CASSFGQGLTSGNTIYF.

V and J are TRBV29-1 and TRBJ2-3; 8 bases fit TRBD2. Looked up from germline, CDR1 is SQVTM and CDR2 is ANQGSEA. Germline trimming cut 3 bases from V and 7 bases from J; bases unmatched to any gene: 9. The CDR3 runs to 14 residues. CDR3 sequence (DNA): TGCAGCGTTGAGGGGGCGGGAGGCCTAAATACGCAGTATTTT. It translates to CSVEGAGGLNTQYF.

The chain links TRBV28 to TRBJ2-1; maybe TRBD2 (6 bases). Trimming stripped 3 bases from V and 7 bases from J, with 16 bases between. Germline-derived CDR1 and CDR2 are MDHEN and SYDVKM. CDR3 size: 15 residues. The CDR3 protein is CASSFFAGRFNEQFF. CDR3 in DNA: TGTGCCAGCAGTTTTTTCGCGGGAAGGTTTAATGAGCAGTTCTTC.

V is TRBV7-2 and J is TRBJ2-1, with 15 bases aligning to TRBD2. The CDR3 is 14 amino acids. CDR1 and CDR2 (germline): SGHTA, FQGNSA. The ends lost 4 bases at V and 15 bases at J; junction bases unmatched: 7. CDR3 protein: CASSSGLAGGPRFF. The DNA for the CDR3 is TGTGCCAGCAGCTCGGGACTAGCGGGAGGCCCCAGGTTCTTC.